The TCR beta chain described here comes from a study of cytomegalovirus exposure and HLA in healthy donors. Study summary: HLA-typed donors were the source of roughly 85 million unique TCRs held in an early data release.

Study results and caveats: In an earlier analysis, most TCR beta V segments were productive about 90% or about 30% of the time. 164 TCR beta chains were listed as cytomegalovirus-associated.

At collection, donors were nominally healthy, but unrecorded immune exposures were probable. PCR was performed using 60 Vbeta and 13 Jbeta primers. Only in-frame clones appear in the TCRdb table, and some are missing; sequencing was by immunoSEQ multiplex PCR. The sample carries under 100,000 clones, around 79% recorded once. CDR3 size: 13 residues. V shed 4 bases, J shed 5 bases, and the junction held 5 bases outside the gene matches. Germline assignment: CDR1 SGHRS and CDR2 YFSETQ. A note on this clone: Its antigen is currently unknown. The same CDR3 arises from other DNA sequences in this sample as well.

The sequence was collected from a man aged 18 to 29 in good health and CMV-seropositive. The V call is TRBV5-1, the J call TRBJ1-1, with TRBD1 identical over 7 bases. Source material: PBMCs. In nucleotides, the CDR3 is TGCGCCAGCAGCCCGCCAGGGGGAACTGAAGCTTTCTTT. As protein: CASSPPGGTEAFF.